This is a list of T cell receptor beta chains from one sample in a study of blood T cell repertoires in COVID-19. The assay was immunoSEQ multiplex PCR, and TCRdb's table has in-frame clones only and misses some. The table has some 260,000 clones, approximately 79% seen once. The sequencing sample was made of peripheral blood. These receptors were obtained from an elderly woman with active or convalescent COVID-19. CDR3s include the opening cysteine and the closing phenylalanine or tryptophan. D genes are given only for firm matches. Only some rows state a clone size, as once, few, many or a class for expanded clones.

-,17,TRBD2,TRBV28,TRBJ2-3,TGTGCCAGCAGTCCCGGGACTAGCGGGACGAACACAGATACGCAGTATTTT,CASSPGTSGTNTDTQYF
few,15,TRBD1,TRBV19,TRBJ1-1,TGTGCCAGTACTACATATCCTCCGGGACAGCCTAGAGTTTTCTTT,CASTTYPPGQPRVFF
few,12,-,TRBV2,TRBJ1-2,TGTGCCAGCAGCAGACAGGAAAGTGGCTACACCTTC,CASSRQESGYTF
few,17,TRBD2,TRBV7-2,TRBJ2-5,TGTGCCAGCAGCTTCCAGCGGGGAACGTTAGGGCAAGAGACCCAGTACTTC,CASSFQRGTLGQETQYF
-,15,TRBD1,TRBV30,TRBJ1-5,TGTGCCTGGAGTGTATCCGGGACAGGTTACCAGCCCCAGCATTTT,CAWSVSGTGYQPQHF
-,16,-,TRBV21-1,TRBJ1-5,TGTGCCAGCAGCAACCTCCAGGGAGGAGGCAATCAGCCCCAGCATTTT,CASSNLQGGGNQPQHF
few,16,-,TRBV19,TRBJ1-4,TGTGCCAGTAGACCCGGAGTGCGGGCCGTGAGTGAAAAACTGTTTTTT,CASRPGVRAVSEKLFF
many,16,TRBD2,TRBV18,TRBJ2-7,TGTGCCAGCTCACCAAGACTAGCGGGAAAACTCGACGAGCAGTACTTC,CASSPRLAGKLDEQYF
-,15,-,TRBV7-8,TRBJ1-3,TGTGCCAGCAGGATGACAGGAAGCTCTGGAAACACCATATATTTT,CASRMTGSSGNTIYF
few,15,TRBD1,TRBV3-1/TRBV3-2,TRBJ1-1,TGTGCCAGCAGCCAAGGGAGGACAGGGAGGGAAGCAGCTTTCTTT,CASSQGRTGREAAFF
-,13,TRBD1,TRBV27,TRBJ1-2,TGTGCCAGCCGAGGGACAGAAGTTAATGGCTACACCTTC,CASRGTEVNGYTF
-,16,TRBD1,TRBV19,TRBJ1-5,TGTGCCAGTAGTATTGGGGAGGGACAGGGGTCTCAGCCCCAGCATTTT,CASSIGEGQGSQPQHF
few,12,TRBD1,TRBV28,TRBJ2-3,TGTGCCATCCTGGGACAGCCAGATACGCAGTATTTT,CAILGQPDTQYF
once,15,TRBD2,TRBV18,TRBJ2-7,TGTGCCAGCTCACCGGGCCTAGCGGGGGTCTACGAGCAGTACTTC,CASSPGLAGVYEQYF
-,14,-,TRBV6-2/TRBV6-3,TRBJ1-1,TGTGCCAGCAGTTGGGCTACGACGAACCCTGAAGCTTTCTTT,CASSWATTNPEAFF
-,15,-,TRBV5-6,TRBJ2-2,TGTGCCAGCAGCCCCGGAGGGCGTTTAACCGGGGAGCTGTTTTTT,CASSPGGRLTGELFF
-,15,TRBD1,TRBV3-1/TRBV3-2,TRBJ1-4,TGTGCCAGCAGCCAAGATCCAGGGGGAAGAGAAAAACTGTTTTTT,CASSQDPGGREKLFF
-,15,TRBD1,TRBV28,TRBJ1-2,TGTGCCAGTAAACAATCGGGACAGGGAAACTATGGCTACACCTTC,CASKQSGQGNYGYTF
-,16,TRBD1,TRBV4-1,TRBJ2-1,TGCGCCAGCAGCCCGCCGAGAGGGGGCACGGACAATGAGCAGTTCTTC,CASSPPRGGTDNEQFF
-,15,TRBD2,TRBV5-1,TRBJ2-7,TGCGCCAGCAGCGCGGGACTAGCGGGGGGGGTGGAGCAGTACTTC,CASSAGLAGGVEQYF
-,14,-,TRBV4-2,TRBJ1-2,TGTGCCAGCAGCCAGGAAACAGCTAACTATGGCTACACCTTC,CASSQETANYGYTF
-,15,-,TRBV5-1,TRBJ2-1,TGCGCCAGCAGCCCCGCGGGGTGGAATGACAATGAGCAGTTCTTC,CASSPAGWNDNEQFF
once,16,-,TRBV14,TRBJ1-1,TGTGCCAGCAGCCAATGGACGGGGGGTGAGAACACTGAAGCTTTCTTT,CASSQWTGGENTEAFF
-,13,-,TRBV6-1,TRBJ1-1,TGTGCCAGCAGTGATCAGGGTCTCACTGAAGCTTTCTTT,CASSDQGLTEAFF
-,15,-,TRBV2,TRBJ1-1,TGTGCCAGCAGGCAACTGGACAGAGGAACCACTGAAGCTTTCTTT,CASRQLDRGTTEAFF
-,17,TRBD2,TRBV5-1,TRBJ2-1,TGCGCCAGCAGCCTGAACCCGGGAGGGCCCCCCTACAATGAGCAGTTCTTC,CASSLNPGGPPYNEQFF
few,14,-,TRBV19,TRBJ1-1,TGTGCCAGTAGTATAGGGCAGGGGTACACTGAAGCTTTCTTT,CASSIGQGYTEAFF
-,13,-,TRBV19,TRBJ1-1,TGTGCCAGTACTGGACAGCTTAACACTGAAGCTTTCTTT,CASTGQLNTEAFF
-,17,TRBD1,TRBV5-1,TRBJ2-6,TGCGCCAGCAGCTTGGAGGGGACAGCCCCTGGGGCCAACGTCCTGACTTTC,CASSLEGTAPGANVLTF
-,16,-,TRBV7-9,TRBJ2-2,TGTGCCAGCAGCTTATACAAGGGGGTGGAATCCGGGGAGCTGTTTTTT,CASSLYKGVESGELFF
-,17,-,TRBV30,TRBJ1-5,TGTGCCTGGAGTTGGGGAGGGGGAACCGAGGGAAATCAGCCCCAGCATTTT,CAWSWGGGTEGNQPQHF
-,14,-,TRBV7-7,TRBJ2-5,TGTGCTAGCAGCTTCGGACAGTTCGGGGAGACCCAGTACTTC,CASSFGQFGETQYF
few,13,-,TRBV18,TRBJ2-7,TGTGCCAGCTCCCGTCTGGGGGGCTACGAGCAGTACTTC,CASSRLGGYEQYF
few,15,TRBD1,TRBV10-3,TRBJ1-1,TGTGCCATCAGCAACGGACAGGGGGGGAACACTGAAGCTTTCTTT,CAISNGQGGNTEAFF
-,19,-,TRBV7-9,TRBJ2-6,TGTGCCAGCAGCTTTCGGTTCGGTTCTAGGGGCTCTGGGGCCAACGTCCTGACTTTC,CASSFRFGSRGSGANVLTF
-,15,TRBD1,TRBV5-1,TRBJ1-3,TGCGCCAGCAGCGAGGGGACAGGGCGAGGAAACACCATATATTTT,CASSEGTGRGNTIYF
-,17,TRBD1,TRBV27,TRBJ2-6,TGTGCCAGCAGTCCCCGGACAGGGGGCTCTGGGGCCAACGTCCTGACTTTC,CASSPRTGGSGANVLTF
-,16,TRBD1,TRBV2,TRBJ1-4,TGTGCCAGCAGCAATAACAGGGGCGCGACTAATGAAAAACTGTTTTTT,CASSNNRGATNEKLFF
-,16,-,TRBV3-1/TRBV3-2,TRBJ2-7,TGTGCCAGCAGCCAAGAGTCCGGGTTGCCATCCTACGAGCAGTACTTC,CASSQESGLPSYEQYF
-,13,-,TRBV12-3/TRBV12-4,TRBJ2-3,TGTGCCAGCAGTCCTAGCGGCACAGATACGCAGTATTTT,CASSPSGTDTQYF
-,13,TRBD1,TRBV30,TRBJ1-2,TGTGCCTGGAATCGACAGGGAATAGGTGGCTACACCTTC,CAWNRQGIGGYTF
-,14,-,TRBV6-5,TRBJ1-1,TGTGCCAGCAGTAGACAGGACCAGAACACTGAAGCTTTCTTT,CASSRQDQNTEAFF
-,14,-,TRBV11-2,TRBJ2-1,TGTGCCAGCAGCTTAGATCCCACGGACTCGAGTAAGTTCTTC,CASSLDPTDSSKFF
-,14,TRBD1,TRBV5-1,TRBJ1-2,TGCGCCAGCAGCACCCGGACAGGGAACTATGGCTACACCTTC,CASSTRTGNYGYTF
-,14,TRBD1,TRBV5-1,TRBJ2-7,TGCGCCAGCAGCTTGGACGGGACAGGGGACGAGCAGTACTTC,CASSLDGTGDEQYF
-,12,-,TRBV10-1,TRBJ1-1,TGCGCCAGCAGTGAGTCTATCCTCGCGGCTTTCTTT,CASSESILAAFF
once,12,TRBD1,TRBV29-1,TRBJ2-3,TGCAGCGTTGGACAGGGGACGGATACGCAGTATTTT,CSVGQGTDTQYF
-,13,-,TRBV12-3/TRBV12-4,TRBJ2-2,TGTGCCAGCAGTTCCCGTAACACCGGGGAGCTGTTTTTT,CASSSRNTGELFF
-,14,TRBD1,TRBV7-8,TRBJ1-4,TGTGCCAGCAGCCCACAGGGGGCAGCTGAAAAACTGTTTTTT,CASSPQGAAEKLFF
-,18,TRBD2,TRBV24-1,TRBJ2-5,TGTGCCACCAGTGACTCCGGGGCTCAGGCGGGGGGGCCTGGGACCCAGTACTTC,CATSDSGAQAGGPGTQYF
-,15,-,TRBV4-2,TRBJ2-2,TGTGCCAGCAGCCAAGGAGGCGGAGACACCGGGGAGCTGTTTTTT,CASSQGGGDTGELFF
-,15,-,TRBV7-6,TRBJ2-3,TGTGCCAGCAGCTTAGGGGGCGGGGACACAGATACGCAGTATTTT,CASSLGGGDTDTQYF